This entry describes one T cell receptor beta chain. The data were taken from a study of TIL therapy for anti-PD-1-resistant metastatic lung cancer. The time point is: pre-treatment sample, taken before nivolumab and TIL therapy. Sequencing used immunoSEQ v3. Repertoires were generated with immunoSEQ multiplex PCR, while TCRdb's copy carries only in-frame clones and drops some. The sample shows about 46,000 clones, about 86% of them seen only once. The CDR3 extends over 13 amino acids. The germline gives CDR1 MNHNY, CDR2 SVGAGI (reference sequence). With 7 bases removed from V and 2 bases from J, the gap between germline ends came to 11 bases.

The material sequenced was blood, taken at baseline. This chain joins TRBV6-6 and TRBJ2-5; D is unresolved. The receptor's source is a person aged 25-85 years with non-small cell lung cancer. CDR3 nucleotide sequence: TGTGCCAGCAAAATCCGCCTTCAAGAGACCCAGTACTTC. This translates into CASKIRLQETQYF.